What follows describes a single T cell receptor (beta chain). The antigen is not known. The data belong to a study of cytomegalovirus exposure and HLA in healthy donors. Use of 60 Vbeta and 13 Jbeta primers characterized the PCR. The data were produced by immunoSEQ multiplex PCR, yet TCRdb's version contains in-frame clones alone and is incomplete. The profile shows some 190,000 clones, approximately 86% of them singletons. Study-wide results and limits: In an earlier analysis, in about 530 donors, most V segments appeared productive either ~90% or ~30% of the time. For TCR beta chains, V- and J-gene trimming was later linked to a missense DCLRE1C variant. Available immune exposure information covered CMV serostatus only.

The V end was cut by 8 bases, the J end by 2 bases, with 7 bases between. Germline CDR1 MDHEN, CDR2 SYDVKM. This CDR3 comprises 12 residues. Sequencing was done on a sample of PBMCs. The J gene is TRBJ1-5, the V gene TRBV28, with D unclear. This TCR was recovered from a woman aged 25 to 39 in good health and CMV-seronegative. The CDR3 loop is CASSPGNQPQHF. CDR3 in DNA: TGTGCCAGCTCCCCGGGCAATCAGCCCCAGCATTTT.